This TCR beta chain was captured by sequencing in a study of blood T cell repertoires in COVID-19. For the study at large: PBMCs, B-cell-depleted T cells, or T cells were the source of the cDNA or gDNA that made up the material.

Recruits, aged about 18 to 95 years, lived in 24 US areas. Participants had their cohort set by participant-reported clinical history. Methods used by the authors: The assay estimated nucleated cells by amplifying reference gene primers. Clones were sequenced by immunoSEQ multiplex PCR, and TCRdb holds only the in-frame ones, with some missing. That table gives V, J and clone size, and the DNA gave D and trimming. The sample shows a few hundred thousand clones, about 91% of them seen only once. This clone was found once. Germline CDR1 is GTSNPN and CDR2 is SVGIG (reference sequence). The ends were cut back, 2 bases at V and 7 bases at J, with 14 bases in the middle. The CDR3 has 13 residues.

This sequence joins TRBV30 and TRBJ1-1; unclear D gene. Sequencing used PBMCs or T cells enriched from blood (not recorded which). The clonotype was recovered from a woman between 40 and 55 years old who had recovered from COVID-19. This CDR3 is CAWSPSRGSEAFF. CDR3 nucleotides: TGTGCCTGGAGTCCTAGCCGTGGGAGTGAAGCTTTCTTT. The full variable domain, in which reference TRBV30 and TRBJ1-1 provide the parts outside the CDR3, is SQTIHQWPATLVQPVGSPLSLECTVEGTSNPNLYWYRQAAGRGLQLLFYSVGIGQISSEVPQNLSASRPQDRQFILSSKKLLLSDSGFYLCAWSPSRGSEAFFGQGTRLTVV.